Sequencing of this T cell receptor (beta chain) was carried out in a study of T-cell memory formation after mild COVID-19. With regard to this clonotype: The target antigen is unknown.

Using its own MiXCR run on the 5' RACE reads, TCRdb lists one record per CDR3 protein. The sample lists about 130,000 distinct CDR3 sequences; roughly 15% were seen once. CDR1 is DFQATT, CDR2 SNEGSKA, per germline (reference sequence). Trimming took 2 bases from V and 6 from J, leaving 10 bases between them. The CDR3 runs to 12 residues. Findings and caveats of the study: Day 15 to 85 contracting clones showed balanced CD4/CD8; later expanders leaned CD4+. CD4+ contracting clones were mainly CM and EM; CD8+ ones, EMRA.

This TCR was recovered from an adult woman who had mild COVID-19 (a few samples of this study predate the infection). Cell type and time point are not known. Sequencing was carried out using PBMCs or a T cell subset sorted from them (not recorded which). This chain connects TRBV20-1 to TRBJ1-2, with D possibly matching TRBD1 (6 bases). This CDR3 is CSARRGGDGYTF. Here the CDR3 DNA reads TGCAGTGCTAGAAGGGGGGGGGATGGCTACACCTTC.